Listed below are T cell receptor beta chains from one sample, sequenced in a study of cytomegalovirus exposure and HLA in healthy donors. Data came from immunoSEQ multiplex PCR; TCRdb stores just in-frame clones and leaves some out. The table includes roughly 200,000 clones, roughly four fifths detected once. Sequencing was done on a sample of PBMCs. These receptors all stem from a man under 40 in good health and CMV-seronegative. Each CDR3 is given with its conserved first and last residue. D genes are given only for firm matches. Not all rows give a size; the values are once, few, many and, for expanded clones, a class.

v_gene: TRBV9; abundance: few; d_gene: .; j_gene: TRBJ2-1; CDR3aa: CASSVAVGTYNEQFF; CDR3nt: TGTGCCAGCAGCGTAGCAGTAGGGACATACAATGAGCAGTTCTTC
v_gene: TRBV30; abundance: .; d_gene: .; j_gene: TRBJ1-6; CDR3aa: CAWSEGRPENSPLHF; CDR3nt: TGTGCCTGGAGTGAAGGGAGACCGGAGAATTCACCCCTCCACTTT
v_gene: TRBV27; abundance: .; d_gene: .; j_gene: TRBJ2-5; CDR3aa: CASSFSGDQLETQYF; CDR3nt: TGTGCCAGCAGTTTCTCAGGGGATCAGTTAGAGACCCAGTACTTC
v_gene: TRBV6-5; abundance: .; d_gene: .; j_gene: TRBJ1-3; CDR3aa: CASSLELTLGNTIYF; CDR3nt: TGTGCCAGCTCATTAGAACTCACGCTGGGAAACACCATATATTTT
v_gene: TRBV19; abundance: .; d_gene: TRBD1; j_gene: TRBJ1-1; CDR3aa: CASRRGTGGRVSEAFF; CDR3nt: TGTGCCAGTAGGAGAGGAACAGGGGGGAGAGTCTCTGAAGCTTTCTTT
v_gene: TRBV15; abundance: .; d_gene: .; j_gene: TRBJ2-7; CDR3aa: CATSRARGRSYEQYF; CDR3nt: TGTGCCACCAGCAGAGCCAGGGGCAGGTCCTACGAGCAGTACTTC
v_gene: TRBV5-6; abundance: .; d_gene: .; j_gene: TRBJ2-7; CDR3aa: CASSSYRDYEQYF; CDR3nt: TGTGCCAGCAGCTCCTACAGGGACTACGAGCAGTACTTC
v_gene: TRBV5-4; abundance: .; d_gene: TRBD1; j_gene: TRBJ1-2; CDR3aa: CASSLFAGGYYTF; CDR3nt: TGTGCCAGCAGCTTGTTCGCAGGGGGATACTACACCTTC
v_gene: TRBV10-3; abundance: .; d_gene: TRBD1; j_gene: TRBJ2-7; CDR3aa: CAISAGLGGTGVEQYF; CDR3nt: TGTGCCATCAGTGCGGGGCTGGGTGGGACAGGGGTAGAGCAGTACTTC
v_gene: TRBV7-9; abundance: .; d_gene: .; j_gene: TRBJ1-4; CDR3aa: CASSPDGGNEKLFF; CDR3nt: TGTGCCAGCAGCCCCGACGGGGGGAATGAAAAACTGTTTTTT
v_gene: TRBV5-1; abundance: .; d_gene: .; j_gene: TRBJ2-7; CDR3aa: CASREPGGLEQYF; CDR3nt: TGCGCCAGCAGGGAGCCTGGCGGGCTCGAGCAGTACTTC
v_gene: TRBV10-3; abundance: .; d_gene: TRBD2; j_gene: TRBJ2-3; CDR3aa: CAISSGRAGDTQYF; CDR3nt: TGTGCCATCAGTAGCGGGAGGGCCGGAGATACGCAGTATTTT
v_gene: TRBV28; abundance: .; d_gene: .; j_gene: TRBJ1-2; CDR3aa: CASWSGRGNGYTF; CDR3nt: TGTGCCAGCTGGTCGGGCAGGGGAAATGGCTACACCTTC
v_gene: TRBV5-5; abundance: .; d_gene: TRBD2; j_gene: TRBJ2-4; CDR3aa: CASSSGRPKNIQYF; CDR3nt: TGTGCCAGCAGCAGCGGGAGGCCCAAAAACATTCAGTACTTC
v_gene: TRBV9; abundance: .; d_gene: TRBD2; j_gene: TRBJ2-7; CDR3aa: CASSEGTSGSYEQYF; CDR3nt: TGTGCCAGCAGCGAGGGGACTAGCGGGAGTTACGAGCAGTACTTC
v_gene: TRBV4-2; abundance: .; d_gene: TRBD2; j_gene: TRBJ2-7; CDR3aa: CASSQDGRGEQYF; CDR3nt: TGTGCCAGCAGCCAGGATGGGAGGGGCGAGCAGTACTTC
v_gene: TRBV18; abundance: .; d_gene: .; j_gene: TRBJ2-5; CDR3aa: CASSAGTQETQYF; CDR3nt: TGTGCCAGCTCGGCCGGGACACAAGAGACCCAGTACTTC
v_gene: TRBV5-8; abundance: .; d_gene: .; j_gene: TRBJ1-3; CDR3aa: CASSLGDISGNTIYF; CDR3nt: TGTGCCAGCAGCTTGGGGGACATCTCTGGAAACACCATATATTTT
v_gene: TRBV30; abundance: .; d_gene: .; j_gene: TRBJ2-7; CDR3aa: CAWRKEAYEQYF; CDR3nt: TGTGCCTGGAGGAAGGAGGCGTACGAGCAGTACTTC
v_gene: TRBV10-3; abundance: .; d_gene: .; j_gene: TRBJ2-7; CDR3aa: CAISYTGPNEQYF; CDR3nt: TGTGCCATCAGTTACACAGGGCCGAACGAGCAGTACTTC
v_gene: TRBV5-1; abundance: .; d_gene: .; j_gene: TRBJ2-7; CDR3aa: CASSLPAYEQYF; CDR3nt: TGCGCCAGCAGCTTGCCCGCGTACGAGCAGTACTTC
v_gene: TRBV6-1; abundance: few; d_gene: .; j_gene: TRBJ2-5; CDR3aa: CASSEVAWAAQETQYF; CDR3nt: TGTGCCAGCAGTGAAGTGGCGTGGGCCGCCCAAGAGACCCAGTACTTC
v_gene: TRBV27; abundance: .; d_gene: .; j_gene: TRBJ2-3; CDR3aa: CASSNREMRGTPDTQYF; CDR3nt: TGTGCCAGCAGCAATAGGGAAATGAGAGGGACTCCAGATACGCAGTATTTT
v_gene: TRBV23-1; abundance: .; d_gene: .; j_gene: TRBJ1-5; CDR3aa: CASRRGDSNQPQHF; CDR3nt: TGCGCCAGCAGGCGGGGGGATAGCAATCAGCCCCAGCATTTT
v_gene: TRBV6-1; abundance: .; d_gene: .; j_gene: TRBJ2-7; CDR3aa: CASSEVRGYEQYF; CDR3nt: TGTGCCAGCAGTGAAGTAAGGGGCTACGAGCAGTACTTC
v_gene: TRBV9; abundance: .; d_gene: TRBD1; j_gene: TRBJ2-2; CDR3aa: CASSVEDRGFIGELFF; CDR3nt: TGTGCCAGCAGCGTCGAGGACAGGGGGTTCATCGGGGAGCTGTTTTTT
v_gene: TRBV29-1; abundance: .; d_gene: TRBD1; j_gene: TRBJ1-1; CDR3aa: CSVSGDSGAFF; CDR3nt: TGCAGCGTTTCGGGGGACAGCGGAGCTTTCTTT
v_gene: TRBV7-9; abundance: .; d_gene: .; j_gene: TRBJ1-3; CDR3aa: CASSSIQGSGQIGGNTIYF; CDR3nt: TGTGCCAGCAGCTCCATACAGGGATCGGGCCAGATCGGGGGAAACACCATATATTTT
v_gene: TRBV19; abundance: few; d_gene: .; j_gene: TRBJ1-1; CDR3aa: CASGPGFNTEAFF; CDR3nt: TGTGCCAGTGGCCCGGGGTTTAACACTGAAGCTTTCTTT
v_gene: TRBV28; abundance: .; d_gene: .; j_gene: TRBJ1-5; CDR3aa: CASSLPARVRSNQPQHF; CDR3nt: TGTGCCAGCAGTCTTCCAGCCAGGGTGAGGAGCAATCAGCCCCAGCATTTT
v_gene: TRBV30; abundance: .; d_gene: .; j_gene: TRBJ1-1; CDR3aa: CAWSGGRNTEAFF; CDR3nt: TGTGCCTGGTCCGGGGGGAGGAACACTGAAGCTTTCTTT
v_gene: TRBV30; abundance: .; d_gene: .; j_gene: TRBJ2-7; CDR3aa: CAWSVGGGTYEQYF; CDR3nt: TGTGCCTGGAGTGTAGGGGGAGGGACCTACGAGCAGTACTTC
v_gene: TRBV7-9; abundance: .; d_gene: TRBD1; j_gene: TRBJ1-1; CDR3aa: CASSTRDREGRAFF; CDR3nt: TGTGCCAGCAGCACCCGGGACAGGGAGGGAAGAGCTTTCTTT
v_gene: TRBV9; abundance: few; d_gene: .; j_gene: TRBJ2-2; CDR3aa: CASSVSGYGTGELFF; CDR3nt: TGTGCCAGCAGCGTCTCAGGGTACGGCACCGGGGAGCTGTTTTTT
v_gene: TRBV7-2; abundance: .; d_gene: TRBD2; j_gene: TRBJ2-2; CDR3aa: CASSLEASGYGTGELFF; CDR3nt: TGTGCCAGCAGCTTAGAGGCTAGCGGGTATGGCACCGGGGAGCTGTTTTTT
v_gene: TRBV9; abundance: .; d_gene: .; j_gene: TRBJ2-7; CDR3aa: CASSVLSTGYEQYF; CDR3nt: TGTGCCAGCAGCGTATTATCAACAGGCTACGAGCAGTACTTC
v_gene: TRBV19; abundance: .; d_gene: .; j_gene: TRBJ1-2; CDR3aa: CASSIDSFRDGYTF; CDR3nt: TGTGCCAGTAGTATAGATTCGTTCAGGGATGGCTACACCTTC
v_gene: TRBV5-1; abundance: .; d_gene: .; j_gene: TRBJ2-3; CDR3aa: CASSLTEAFTDTQYF; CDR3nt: TGCGCCAGCAGCTTGACGGAGGCCTTCACAGATACGCAGTATTTT
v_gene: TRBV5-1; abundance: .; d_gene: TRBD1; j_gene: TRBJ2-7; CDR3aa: CASSPGQGPYEQYF; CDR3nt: TGCGCCAGCAGCCCAGGACAGGGCCCCTACGAGCAGTACTTC
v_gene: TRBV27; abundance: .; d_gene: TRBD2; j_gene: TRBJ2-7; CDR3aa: CASSSAGVVYEQYF; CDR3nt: TGTGCCAGCAGTTCGGCGGGAGTGGTCTACGAGCAGTACTTC
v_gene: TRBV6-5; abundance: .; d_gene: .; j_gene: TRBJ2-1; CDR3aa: CASSYGGGSNEQFF; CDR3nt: TGTGCCAGCAGTTACGGCGGGGGCAGCAATGAGCAGTTCTTC